This T cell receptor beta chain was sequenced for a study of human T cells and chemical hapten exposure. This clonotype was found many times. TCRdb processed the RACE reads anew with MiXCR; each CDR3 protein has one entry. The sample lists tens of thousands of distinct CDR3 sequences, approximately 10% seen once, with about 1.4% in the top ten. As to time point: patch test 1, 2 weeks after DPC sensitization. The treatment: therapeutic diphenylcyclopropenone sensitization with weekly scalp DPC. Trimming removed 0 bases from V and 8 bases from J, with 10 bases in between. Germline V gives CDR1 GTSNPN, CDR2 SVGIG (reference sequence). CDR3 length: 12 residues.

The source material was whole blood, sampled in connection with sensitization to the hapten diphenylcyclopropenone (DPC). The receptor was isolated from a woman aged 50 to 60 with alopecia areata. Some clones in this sample may be carry-over from other donors' samples. The chain couples TRBV30 to TRBJ1-2, with D maybe TRBD1 (6 bases). CDR3 nucleotide sequence: TGTGCCTGGAGTGTACTAGGGGGAGGCTACACCTTC. This gives the protein CAWSVLGGGYTF.